This TCR beta chain was recovered during a study of OX40 agonist ivuxolimab in advanced cancers. Context from the whole study: Ivuxolimab, which targeted the costimulatory receptor OX40 (CD134), was an agonistic, fully human IgG2 monoclonal antibody. The monotherapy dose-escalation portion (N = 52 patients) of the phase I ivuxolimab trial is reported in the paper. Intravenous ivuxolimab was administered to patients every 2 weeks at six dose levels: 0.01, 0.1, 0.3, 1.5, 3 and 10 mg/kg. The purpose of peripheral TCRbeta sequencing was to test whether ivuxolimab changed TCR sequence diversity and led to clonal T-cell expansion. Prior anti-PD-1, anti-PD-L1 or anti-CTLA-4 therapy was permitted, and checkpoint inhibitors had been received by roughly 40% of dose-escalation patients. A male proportion of 82.7% and a mean age of approximately 62 years, ranging from about 20 to 80, were recorded for the dose-escalation cohort. Of the roughly 54 dose-escalation patients, hepatocellular carcinoma was present in 19, melanoma in roughly 15, renal cell carcinoma in 9 and head and neck cancer in 9. Partial responses occurred in three dose-escalation patients: two with cutaneous melanoma and one with hepatocellular carcinoma.

As regards this clone: The antigen this receptor binds is unknown. Per-base qualities were not stored, and no clone one base away is much larger.

The trim is 5 bases for V and 4 bases for J, with a gap of 17 bases between the germline ends. The CDR3 measures 16 amino acids from cysteine to phenylalanine. Just CDR3 DNA is preserved here, 48 bases in frame from base 1. The germline V gene supplies CDR1 SGHTA and CDR2 FQGTGA. For sequencing of the TCRbeta CDR3 region, genomic DNA was extracted from the sorted cells. The immunoSEQ Assay was used for sequencing of TCRbeta CDR3 regions. TCRdb limited this immuneACCESS table to in-frame rearrangements with V and J called. A share of clones is missing; checked studies link under half to unresolved V genes, and the rest is unexplained. The sample table records fewer than 70,000 clones; about 80% of these occur just once. The top ten constitute approximately 2% of the sample. The trial excluded patients who had a history of autoimmune disease or were on systemic immunosuppression. Peripheral blood for TCR sequencing was drawn from every dose cohort at baseline, at cycle 4 day 1 and at cycle 7 day 1. Samples were obtained from an open-label, multicenter, first-in-human phase I dose-escalation trial of ivuxolimab. Adults with locally advanced or metastatic melanoma, renal cell carcinoma, hepatocellular carcinoma or head and neck squamous cell carcinoma were enrolled in the trial. Before TCR sequencing, CD4+ and CD8+ T cells were separately sorted from peripheral blood.

Findings and caveats that apply to the study as a whole: In partial responders in the 0.1-3.0 mg/kg groups, normalized peripheral clonal expansion was found to be among the lowest, especially among CD8+ T cells. The antigen specificity of the peripheral T cells that underwent clonal expansion was not determined. Low levels of normalized T-cell clonal expansion were also shown by some nonresponding patients. After ivuxolimab, CD8+ T cells had more expanded clones than CD4+ T cells on average. Clonal expansion of both CD4+ and CD8+ blood T cells was observed from baseline to week 6 at doses 0.1 to 3.0 mg/kg.

The specimen comprised CD4+ or CD8+ T cells sorted from blood, sampled in a trial of the OX40 agonist ivuxolimab. This TCR was recovered from an adult with an advanced solid tumor such as melanoma, head and neck, liver or kidney cancer. The receptor chain draws on TRBV7-3 and TRBJ2-2; tentative D gene TRBD1, with 6 bases matching. The DNA is as follows: TGTGCCAGCAGCCTACAACAGGGAATCAGCACCGGGGAGCTGTTTTTT. Its protein is CASSLQQGISTGELFF.